This T cell receptor beta chain was sequenced in a study of patients and donors after allogeneic stem cell transplantation. Per germline, CDR1 LNHNV and CDR2 YYDKDF (reference sequence). Trimming took 1 base from V and 3 from J, leaving 9 bases between them. The CDR3 runs 15 residues. This clonotype was seen once. TCRdb re-called the RT-PCR reads through MiXCR, storing one row per CDR3 protein. The sample shows 30,000 to 40,000 distinct CDR3 sequences, around 40% of them seen only once. Source material: blood, either unsorted or a sorted T cell fraction (not recorded which). The J gene is TRBJ2-2, the V gene TRBV15, with D unresolved. The receptor's source is a human donor who was either an allogeneic HSCT recipient or a stem cell or donor lymphocyte infusion donor (not recorded which). It is not recorded whose cells these are; they may come from a transplant donor. The CDR3 is CATSRGRIDTGELFF. Written as DNA, the CDR3 is TGTGCCACCAGCAGAGGGCGGATTGACACCGGGGAGCTGTTTTTT.